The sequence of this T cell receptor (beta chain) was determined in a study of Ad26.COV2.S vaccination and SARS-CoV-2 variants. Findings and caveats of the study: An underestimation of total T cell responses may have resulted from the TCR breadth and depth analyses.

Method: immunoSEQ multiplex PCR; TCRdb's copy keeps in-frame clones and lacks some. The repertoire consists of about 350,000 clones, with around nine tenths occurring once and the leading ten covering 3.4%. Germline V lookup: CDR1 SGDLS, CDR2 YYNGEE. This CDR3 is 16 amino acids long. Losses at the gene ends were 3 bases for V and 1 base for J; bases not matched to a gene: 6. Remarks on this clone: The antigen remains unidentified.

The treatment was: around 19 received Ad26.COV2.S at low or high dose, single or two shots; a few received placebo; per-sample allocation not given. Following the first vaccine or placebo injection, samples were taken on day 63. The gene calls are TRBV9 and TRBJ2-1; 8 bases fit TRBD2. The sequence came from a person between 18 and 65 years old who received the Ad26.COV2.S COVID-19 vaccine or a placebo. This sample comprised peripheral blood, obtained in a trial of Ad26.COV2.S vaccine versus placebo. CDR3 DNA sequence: TGTGCCAGCAGCGCGACTAGCGAAAAGTCCTACAATGAGCAGTTCTTC. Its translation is CASSATSEKSYNEQFF.